The present entry profiles one T cell receptor (beta chain) with its context. What this receptor recognizes is not known. The sample holds no much larger clone one base away, and base qualities are not on file. The CDR3, from cysteine to phenylalanine, totals 16 residues. CDR3 DNA only is kept here, 48 bases in frame from base 1. CDR1 and CDR2, looked up from the germline V gene (reference sequence), are SGHKS and YYEKEE. Clipping removes 4 bases from V and 2 bases from J, with 10 as the unmatched junction base count. Library prep was done by 5' RACE. A second roughly 6 to 12 cycle PCR used a sample-barcoded 5' primer and a J-beta primer mix. Each TCR beta cDNA molecule received a unique molecular identifier from a template-switch 5' adaptor carrying 12 random nucleotides. Each sample yielded at least 2.5 million CDR3-containing paired-end reads. First-strand cDNA synthesis was performed from all RNA using the Mint cDNA synthesis kit, with priming by a TRBC-specific oligonucleotide. Following uracil-DNA glycosylase treatment, all cDNA underwent a first 18-cycle PCR with the universal primers M1SS and BC2_uni_R. The paper's data handling went like this. For normalization, 1 million high-quality reads were randomly selected from each sample, with every read carrying a distinct molecular identifier. Instead of being binned into consensus sequences, reads that shared molecular identifiers were thrown out. MiTCR, with a Q25 quality threshold and the strictest error-elimination algorithm, was used for CDR3 identification, clonotype clustering and error correction. A nonparametric unseen species model with Euler transformation was used to estimate a lower bound on total TCR beta diversity. Through fastp at Q25 and MiXCR, TCRdb rebuilt clones from the public reads, retaining in-frame beta chains. Rows are unified per CDR3 protein, each entry keeping the most common DNA and genes. The V and J calls here are based on TCRdb, not the publication. For this sample the table gives around 1,800,000 distinct CDR3 sequences, of which about 39% were detected only once. The top ten clonotypes cover 20% to 25% of the sample.

These data come from a study of blood T cells in healthy people across ages (dated by TCRdb to 2015 to 2017). About the full investigation: In model experiments, roughly one uniquely barcoded TCR beta cDNA molecule per two T cells was captured by template switching. Using the same blood draw, the study looked at two additional independent replicas of 1 million unique cDNA reads for two donors, one aged 18 to 29 and the other aged 80 or older. To avoid experimental bias, donors of different ages were spread randomly across the sequencing lanes. Age-related changes in TCR beta repertoire diversity were measured in the study by deep sequencing normalized with unique cDNA molecular identifiers. The donors were split into four age groups: young (average 16 years), middle-aged (nearly 40), aged (over 55) and long-lived (about 82).

The paper's findings and limits, for the study overall: Compared with the aged group, more naive CD4+ T cells, fewer expanded clones and increased TCR diversity were shown by the long-lived group, suggesting age selection. Estimates of total diversity based on one million sequenced T cells were regarded as lower bounds and as underestimates. As age increased, observed TCR beta diversity per million T cells dropped in a roughly linear way, and a significant reduction was already evident by age 40. Because the CMV infection status of the donors was unknown, age-related changes in expanded clonotypes may potentially have been confounded. A strong correlation was found between observed TCR beta diversity and the percentage of naive T cells measured by flow cytometry. Conclusive comparison of naive and antigen-experienced compartments was prevented by the profiling of bulk unsorted PBMCs.

Systemically healthy Caucasian individuals from Russia, some 38 in total and aged roughly 6 to 100 years, were included as donors. Each donor gave approximately 9.4 milliliters of peripheral blood, drawn into EDTA-treated Vacutainer tubes. Ficoll-Paque density-gradient centrifugation was used to isolate PBMCs, with at least 6.5 million per sample. Total RNA was extracted from PBMCs with Trizol reagent, with at least 6 micrograms obtained per sample. For every donor, flow cytometry on a PBMC aliquot measured the percentage of naive CD45RAhigh/CD27high T cells. The receptor was derived from a human donor in good health. The rearranged chain carries TRBV5-5 and TRBJ2-7; 9 bases in between match TRBD1. The sample comprised blood. The DNA sequence follows: TGTGCCAGCAGCGGAACCTTCCGGGACAGGGCCTACGAGCAGTACTTC. Translation gives CASSGTFRDRAYEQYF.